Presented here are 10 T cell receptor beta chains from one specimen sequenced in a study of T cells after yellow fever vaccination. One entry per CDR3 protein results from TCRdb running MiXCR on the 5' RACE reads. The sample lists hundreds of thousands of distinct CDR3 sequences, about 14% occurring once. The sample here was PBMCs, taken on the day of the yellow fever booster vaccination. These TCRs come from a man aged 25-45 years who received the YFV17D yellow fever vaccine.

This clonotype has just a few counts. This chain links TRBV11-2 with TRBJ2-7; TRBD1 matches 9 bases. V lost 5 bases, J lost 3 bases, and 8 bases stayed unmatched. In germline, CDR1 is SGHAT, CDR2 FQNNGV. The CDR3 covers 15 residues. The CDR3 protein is CASSVSDRGNYEQYF. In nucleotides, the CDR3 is TGTGCCAGCAGCGTATCCGACAGGGGGAACTACGAGCAGTACTTC.

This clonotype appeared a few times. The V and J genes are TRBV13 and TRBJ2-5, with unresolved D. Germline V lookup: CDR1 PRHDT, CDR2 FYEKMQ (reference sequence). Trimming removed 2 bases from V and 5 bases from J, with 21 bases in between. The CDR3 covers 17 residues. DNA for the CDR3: TGTGCCAGCAGCTTATTAGGTGCGGTTCCAAAGAGGGAGACCCAGTACTTC. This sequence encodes CASSLLGAVPKRETQYF.

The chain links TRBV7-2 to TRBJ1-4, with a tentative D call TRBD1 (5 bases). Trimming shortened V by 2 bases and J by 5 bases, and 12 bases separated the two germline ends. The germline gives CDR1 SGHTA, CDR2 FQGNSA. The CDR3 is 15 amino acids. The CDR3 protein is CASSLRRGGNEKLFF. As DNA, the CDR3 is TGTGCCAGCAGCTTAAGGAGGGGTGGGAATGAAAAACTGTTTTTT.

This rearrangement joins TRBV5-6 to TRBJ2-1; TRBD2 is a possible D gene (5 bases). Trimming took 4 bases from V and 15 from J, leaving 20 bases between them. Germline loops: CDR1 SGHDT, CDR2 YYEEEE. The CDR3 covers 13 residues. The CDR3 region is CASSEGLSPMTFF. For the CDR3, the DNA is TGTGCCAGCAGCGAAGGACTCTCCCCGATGACGTTCTTC.

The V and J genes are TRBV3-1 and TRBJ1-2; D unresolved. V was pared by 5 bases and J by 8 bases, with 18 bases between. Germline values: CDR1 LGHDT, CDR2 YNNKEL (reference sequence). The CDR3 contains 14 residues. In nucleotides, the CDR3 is TGTGCCAGCAGCTCCGCGCCGACCACACGGGGCTACACCTTC. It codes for CASSSAPTTRGYTF. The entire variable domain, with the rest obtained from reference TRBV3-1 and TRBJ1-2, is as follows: DTAVSQTPKYLVTQMGNDKSIKCEQNLGHDTMYWYKQDSKKFLKIMFSYNNKELIINETVPNRFSPKSPDKAHLNLHINSLELGDSAVYFCASSSAPTTRGYTFGSGTRLTVV.

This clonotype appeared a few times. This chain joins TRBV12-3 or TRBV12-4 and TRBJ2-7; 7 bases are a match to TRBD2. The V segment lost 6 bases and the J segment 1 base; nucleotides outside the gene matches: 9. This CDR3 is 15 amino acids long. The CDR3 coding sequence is TGTGCCAGCAGCCTGGGCGGGAGTCGGTCCTACGAGCAGTACTTC. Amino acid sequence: CASSLGGSRSYEQYF.

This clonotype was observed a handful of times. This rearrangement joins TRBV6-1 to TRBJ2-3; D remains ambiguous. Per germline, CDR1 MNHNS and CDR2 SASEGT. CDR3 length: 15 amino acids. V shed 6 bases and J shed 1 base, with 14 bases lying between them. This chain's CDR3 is CASSQDWSGTDTQYF. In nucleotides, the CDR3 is TGTGCCAGCAGCCAAGACTGGTCCGGCACAGATACGCAGTATTTT.

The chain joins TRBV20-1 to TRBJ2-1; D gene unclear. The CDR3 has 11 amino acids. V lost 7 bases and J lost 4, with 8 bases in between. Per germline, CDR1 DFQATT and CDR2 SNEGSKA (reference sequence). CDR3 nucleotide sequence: TGCAGTGGCAGGATGTACAATGAGCAGTTCTTC. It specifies CSGRMYNEQFF.

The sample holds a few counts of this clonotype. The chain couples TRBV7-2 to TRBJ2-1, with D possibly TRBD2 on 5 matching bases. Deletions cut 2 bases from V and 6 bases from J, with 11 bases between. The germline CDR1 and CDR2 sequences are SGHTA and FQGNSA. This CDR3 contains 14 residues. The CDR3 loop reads CASSLSLTSNEQFF. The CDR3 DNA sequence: TGTGCCAGCAGCTTATCCCTTACTAGCAATGAGCAGTTCTTC.

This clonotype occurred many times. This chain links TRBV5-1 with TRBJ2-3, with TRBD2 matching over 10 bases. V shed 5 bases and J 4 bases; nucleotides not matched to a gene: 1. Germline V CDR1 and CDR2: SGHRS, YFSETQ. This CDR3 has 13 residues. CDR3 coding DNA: TGCGCCAGCAGAGGACTAGCGGCAGATACGCAGTATTTT. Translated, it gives CASRGLAADTQYF. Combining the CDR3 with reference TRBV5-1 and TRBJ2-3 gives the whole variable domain KAGVTQTPRYLIKTRGQQVTLSCSPISGHRSVSWYQQTPGQGLQFLFEYFSETQRNKGNFPGRFSGRQFSNSRSEMNVSTLELGDSALYLCASRGLAADTQYFGPGTRLTVL.